What follows are 12 T cell receptor beta chains derived from one specimen sequenced in a study of blood T cell repertoires in COVID-19. Libraries were prepared by immunoSEQ multiplex PCR; TCRdb keeps only in-frame clonotypes and omits some of them. The sample contains approximately 73,000 clones, around 86% of which appear only once. The specimen was peripheral blood. The receptor set was obtained from a woman aged 60 to 75 with acute or convalescent COVID-19.

The chain links TRBV7-2 to TRBJ1-1, with a possible D match to TRBD1 (6 bases). The germline gives CDR1 SGHTA, CDR2 FQGNSA. Trimming cost V 1 base and J 3 bases, with 15 bases left between them. The CDR3 totals 16 residues. This chain's CDR3 is CASSLGWGGQDTEAFF. CDR3 DNA: TGTGCCAGCAGCTTAGGTTGGGGGGGGCAGGACACTGAAGCTTTCTTT.

As DNA, the CDR3 is TGTGCCAGCAGCCCAGGGACAGATTCATATGGCTACACCTTC. Protein product: CASSPGTDSYGYTF. J is TRBJ1-2 and V is TRBV7-3; 7 bases map to TRBD1. The length of the CDR3 is 14 residues. J gave up 5 bases and V 5 bases, and 8 bases lay outside the gene matches. Germline lookup yields CDR1 SGHTA and CDR2 FQGTGA. The variable domain in full, completed from reference TRBV7-3 and TRBJ1-2, reads GAGVSQTPSNKVTEKGKYVELRCDPISGHTALYWYRQSLGQGPEFLIYFQGTGAADDSGLPNDRFFAVRPEGSVSTLKIQRTERGDSAVYLCASSPGTDSYGYTFGSGTRLTVV.

V and J are TRBV28 and TRBJ1-5; TRBD1 might be the D (6 bases). Trimming stripped 5 bases from V and 0 bases from J, with 11 bases between. The CDR3 loop spans 15 amino acids. CDR1 and CDR2 from the germline V gene are MDHEN and SYDVKM. The CDR3 DNA sequence: TGTGCCAGCAGTGTCCCAGGGGATAGCAATCAGCCCCAGCATTTT. The encoded protein is CASSVPGDSNQPQHF.

CDR3 protein: CASGQGSGPLHF. The CDR3 DNA is TGTGCCAGCGGACAGGGGTCTGGACCCCTCCACTTT. V is TRBV12-3 or TRBV12-4 and J is TRBJ1-6; 9 bases line up with TRBD1. This CDR3 spans 12 amino acids. V shed 8 bases and J 12 bases; nucleotides not matched to a gene: 5.

The chain recombines TRBV7-2 with TRBJ1-2, with D perhaps TRBD1 (6 bases). The CDR3 loop spans 15 amino acids. V was cut by 5 bases and J by 6 bases, with 19 bases left in between. Germline loops: CDR1 SGHTA, CDR2 FQGNSA. In DNA form, the CDR3 reads TGTGCCAGCAGCCCTAACGGGGGGGCATCAAATGGCTACACCTTC. Its protein is CASSPNGGASNGYTF.

This clone was seen only a few times. This chain links TRBV28 with TRBJ1-1; D remains unclear. CDR1 is MDHEN and CDR2 is SYDVKM in the germline V gene. This CDR3 has 12 amino acids. V lost 5 bases, J lost 7 bases, and 11 bases lay in between. The CDR3 protein is CASSLAVGEAFF. The CDR3 nucleotides read TGTGCCAGCAGTCTCGCGGTGGGTGAAGCTTTCTTT. Using reference TRBV28 and TRBJ1-1 for the parts outside the CDR3, the full variable domain is DVKVTQSSRYLVKRTGEKVFLECVQDMDHENMFWYRQDPGLGLRLIYFSYDVKMKEKGDIPEGYSVSREKKERFSLILESASTNQTSMYLCASSLAVGEAFFGQGTRLTVV.

The chain couples TRBV5-1 to TRBJ1-2; 9 nucleotides align to TRBD1. The germline V gene has CDR1 SGHRS and CDR2 YFSETQ. This CDR3 has 14 amino acids. Trimming removed 0 bases from V and 6 bases from J; junction bases left unmatched: 3. The CDR3 region is CASSLVWTGDGYTF. The DNA of the CDR3 is TGCGCCAGCAGCTTGGTTTGGACAGGGGATGGCTACACCTTC.

The chain recombines TRBV2 with TRBJ1-2; 11 positions agree with TRBD1. This CDR3 has 14 residues. With V trimmed by 3 bases and J by 7 bases, 4 bases remained unmatched. Looked up from germline, CDR1 is SNHLY and CDR2 is FYNNEI. The CDR3: CASSDVDRGLGYTF. The CDR3 bases are TGTGCCAGCAGTGACGTGGACAGGGGGCTTGGCTACACCTTC.

CDR3 amino acids: CASSRQGGTEAFF. The DNA for the CDR3 is TGTGCCAGCAGCCGACAGGGAGGCACTGAAGCTTTCTTT. V is TRBV28 and J is TRBJ1-1, with 7 bases matching TRBD1. CDR1 is MDHEN, CDR2 SYDVKM, per germline. This CDR3 is 13 amino acids long. V gave up 6 bases and J gave up 4 bases; unmatched junction bases: 5. The complete variable domain, with remaining parts taken from reference TRBV28 and TRBJ1-1, reads DVKVTQSSRYLVKRTGEKVFLECVQDMDHENMFWYRQDPGLGLRLIYFSYDVKMKEKGDIPEGYSVSREKKERFSLILESASTNQTSMYLCASSRQGGTEAFFGQGTRLTVV.

The chain couples TRBV9 to TRBJ2-6, with D unresolved. This CDR3 is built from 14 residues. CDR1 is SGDLS and CDR2 is YYNGEE in the germline V gene. The V end lost 0 bases, the J end lost 3 bases, and 4 bases lay between the germline ends. The CDR3 coding sequence is TGTGCCAGCAGCGTAGGTTATGGGGCCAACGTCCTGACTTTC. Translated, it gives CASSVGYGANVLTF.

The CDR3 DNA is TGCAGTGCTAGTATGGCGGGGCTGACCGGGGAGCTGTTTTTT. Translated, it gives CSASMAGLTGELFF. The chain combines TRBV20-1 with TRBJ2-2; D perhaps matches TRBD2 (6 bases). Germline CDR1 reads DFQATT; CDR2 reads SNEGSKA (reference sequence). The CDR3 is 14 amino acids. Trimming left V 3 bases short and J 5 bases short, with 13 bases between.

The rearrangement uses TRBV2 and TRBJ2-3; TRBD2 matches 11 bases. CDR3 length: 17 residues. With V trimmed by 10 bases and J by 0 bases, 12 bases remained unmatched. The V gene's germline CDR1 is SNHLY and CDR2 FYNNEI. The CDR3 DNA reads as TGTGCCACCCACCCAGGACTAGCGGGCACCAGCACAGATACGCAGTATTTT. It is translated as CATHPGLAGTSTDTQYF.